This passage covers 2 T cell receptor beta chains from one sample sequenced in a study of T cell responses to AZD1222 COVID-19 vaccine. Only in-frame clones appear in the TCRdb table, and some are missing; sequencing was by immunoSEQ multiplex PCR. The sample shows roughly 150,000 clones, 70% to 90% of them seen only once. Here the sequenced sample was peripheral blood, taken after recovery from COVID-19. Receptors were obtained from an adult who had recovered from COVID-19.

The J gene is TRBJ1-1, the V gene TRBV12-5; no clear D. The V gene lost 7 bases and the J gene lost 1 base, with 13 bases spanning the gap. The germline gives CDR1 LGHNT, CDR2 FRNRAP. The CDR3 consists of 14 residues. The CDR3 nucleotides are TGTGCTAGTGCCTGGCGGGGATCGAACACTGAAGCTTTCTTT. Residues: CASAWRGSNTEAFF.

This sequence joins TRBV15 and TRBJ1-6; tentatively, D is TRBD1 (6 bases). This CDR3 spans 18 amino acids. Per germline, CDR1 LNHNV and CDR2 YYDKDF (reference sequence). V dropped 3 bases and J dropped 7 bases, with 22 bases sitting between them. CDR3 sequence (DNA): TGTGCCACCAGCAGTCTCGAAGAAGAAGGGGGGCAAAATTCACCCCTCCACTTT. Amino acid sequence: CATSSLEEEGGQNSPLHF.